The 6 T cell receptor beta chains below were found in one sample sequenced in a study of blood T cell repertoires in COVID-19. Data came from immunoSEQ multiplex PCR; TCRdb stores just in-frame clones and leaves some out. The table shows a few hundred thousand clones, with about 92% occurring only once. Sequenced sample: peripheral blood. These receptors originate from a woman aged 55-69 years with COVID-19, enrolled during active disease.

This chain links TRBV24-1 with TRBJ1-2, with D tentatively TRBD1 (5 bases). The CDR3 has 11 residues. With 9 bases removed from V and 7 bases from J, the gap between germline ends came to 11 bases. CDR1 and CDR2 from the germline V gene are KGHDR and SFDVKD. CDR3 nucleotides: TGTGCCACCTCCGGGGGGGGTGGCTACACCTTC. It encodes CATSGGGGYTF.

The chain couples TRBV7-2 to TRBJ2-4; D possibly corresponds to TRBD2 (6 bases). The CDR3 covers 16 residues. Germline values: CDR1 SGHTA, CDR2 FQGNSA. Between the trimmed V and J ends, which lost 0 bases and 11 bases, there was a span of 20 bases. This chain's CDR3 is CASSLAGRVITSLQYF. DNA of the CDR3: TGTGCCAGCAGCTTAGCAGGGCGGGTTATTACTAGCCTTCAGTACTTC.

The chain joins TRBV28 to TRBJ2-3; 9 nucleotides match TRBD1. The V and J ends lost 7 bases and 3 bases, in that order; junction bases with no gene match: 11. The CDR3 is made up of 16 amino acids. Germline CDR1 reads MDHEN; CDR2 reads SYDVKM. CDR3 sequence: CASTLIGTGRTDTQYF. CDR3 nucleotides: TGTGCCAGCACTCTCATAGGGACAGGGAGGACAGATACGCAGTATTTT.

As regards this clone: This specimen includes other DNA sequences encoding the same CDR3. The rearrangement links TRBV15 to TRBJ1-2, with D perhaps matching TRBD1 (6 bases). The germline V gene encodes CDR1 LNHNV and CDR2 YYDKDF (reference sequence). The CDR3 sequence is 14 residues long. Trimming removed 1 base at V and 3 bases at J, with 9 bases between. CDR3 bases: TGTGCCACCAGCAGAGGTAGGACAGACTATGGCTACACCTTC. Amino acids: CATSRGRTDYGYTF.

The chain has TRBV3-1 (or the pseudogene TRBV3-2) and TRBJ2-7; the match to TRBD1 covers 12 bases. Germline V gene data show CDR1 as LGHDT and CDR2 as YNNKEL (reference sequence). V trimming: 5 bases; J trimming: 0 bases; junction bases outside the gene matches: 8. This CDR3 has 17 amino acids. The CDR3 is CASSKAGTGGSSYEQYF. CDR3 bases: TGTGCCAGCAGCAAAGCCGGGACAGGGGGCTCCTCCTACGAGCAGTACTTC.

CDR3 sequence: CASSIRQGALHMNTEAFF. CDR3 nucleotide sequence: TGTGCCAGCAGCATCCGACAGGGGGCCCTCCATATGAACACTGAAGCTTTCTTT. V is TRBV21-1 and J is TRBJ1-1; the table names TRBD1, a call not compared with the DNA. TRBV21-1 has pseudogene status. CDR3 length: 18 residues.